These 6 T cell receptor beta chains were sequenced from one sample in a study of T cells in Graves' hyperthyroidism and ophthalmopathy (dated by TCRdb to between 2017 and 2020). Libraries came from multiplex PCR. The sequencer listed for this sample is Illumina HiSeq 2000. TCR beta CDR3 regions were amplified from RNA transcripts. For the first round of RT-PCR on the TCR CDR3, the HTBI primer set was used together with the Qiagen OneStep RT-PCR kit. TCRdb took the public reads, trimmed them with fastp at Q25, ran MiXCR for clone calling and kept in-frame beta chains. Rows are unified per CDR3 protein, each entry keeping the most common DNA and genes. In this sample the table shows 300,000 to 450,000 distinct CDR3 sequences, around 25% of which occur a single time. Around 79% of the sample belongs to the ten largest clones. Material for sequencing was blood. The receptors derive from a man over 45 with Graves' hyperthyroidism.

Note on this clonotype: This may be a read error, as it is one base from a much larger clone. The chain recombines TRBV2 with TRBJ1-1, with D hard to call. Trimming took 2 bases from V and 1 from J, leaving 11 bases between them. The CDR3 has 15 residues. Germline V lookup: CDR1 SNHLY, CDR2 FYNNEI. CDR3 in amino acids: CASSEWVEANTEAFF. The CDR3 region has the DNA TGTGCCAGCAGTGAATGGGTAGAGGCGAACACTGAAGCTTTCTTT.

This clonotype was seen many times. The chain combines TRBV27 with TRBJ2-5, with TRBD2 identical over 11 bases. The V segment lost 1 base and the J segment 2 bases; nucleotides outside the gene matches: 0. Germline V CDR1 and CDR2: MNHEY, SMNVEV (reference sequence). The CDR3 covers 15 residues. DNA of the CDR3: TGTGCCAGCAGTTTATTAGCGGGAGGGCAAGAGACCCAGTACTTC. This gives the protein CASSLLAGGQETQYF.

This clonotype was recorded at least ten times. V gene TRBV5-1 combines with J gene TRBJ2-1; 8 bases match TRBD1. Trimming took 6 bases from V and 0 from J; bases not matched to a gene: 2. Germline lookup yields CDR1 SGHRS and CDR2 YFSETQ. CDR3 size: 14 residues. The CDR3 loop is CASTGGSSYNEQFF. Here the CDR3 DNA reads TGCGCCAGCACAGGGGGCAGCTCCTACAATGAGCAGTTCTTC.

The chain has TRBV7-3 and TRBJ2-1, with unresolved D. Trimming took off 5 bases at V and 8 bases at J, with 13 bases between the two ends. Germline values: CDR1 SGHTA, CDR2 FQGTGA. This CDR3 is built from 13 residues. The CDR3 DNA reads as TGTGCCAGCAGCCCCGCTGCTCTGGATGAGCAGTTCTTC. It specifies CASSPAALDEQFF.

Ten or more counts support this clonotype. This chain's CDR3 is CASSLMMGNTEAFF. In DNA form, the CDR3 reads TGTGCCAGCAGCTTAATGATGGGCAACACTGAAGCTTTCTTT. This sequence joins TRBV5-6 and TRBJ1-1; the D is unclear. Germline CDR1 is SGHDT and CDR2 is YYEEEE. The CDR3 loop spans 14 amino acids. V was cut by 2 bases and J by 2 bases, with 10 bases left in between.

This clonotype was found a few times. J is TRBJ2-7 and V is TRBV11-3, with 7 bases matching TRBD1. There are 15 residues in the CDR3. Germline lookup yields CDR1 SGHNT and CDR2 YENEEA. Unmatched junction bases numbered 10, after V lost 3 bases and J lost 5 bases. The CDR3 region is CASSLGRRGSHEQYF. CDR3 nucleotide sequence: TGTGCCAGCAGCTTGGGACGCAGGGGGTCCCACGAGCAGTACTTC.